What follows describes a single T cell receptor (beta chain). The data derive from a study of shared clonotypes between healthy human individuals. Libraries were prepared by immunoSEQ multiplex PCR; TCRdb keeps only in-frame clonotypes and omits some of them. The table lists a few million clones, just over 90% of them singletons, with over 0.12% in the top ten. Per germline, CDR1 SGHAT and CDR2 FQNNGV. With 5 bases removed from V and 6 bases from J, the gap between germline ends came to 16 bases. The CDR3 length is 15 residues. The sequence was collected from a man between 18 and 29 years old in good health. This chain connects TRBV11-2 to TRBJ1-4, with no clear D. Sequencing was carried out using naive CD4+ T cells sorted from blood. Stated subset: CD45RA+ positively selected. The CDR3 sequence: CASSPRPRVDEKLFF. CDR3 coding DNA: TGTGCCAGCAGCCCCCGACCCCGGGTGGATGAAAAACTGTTTTTT.